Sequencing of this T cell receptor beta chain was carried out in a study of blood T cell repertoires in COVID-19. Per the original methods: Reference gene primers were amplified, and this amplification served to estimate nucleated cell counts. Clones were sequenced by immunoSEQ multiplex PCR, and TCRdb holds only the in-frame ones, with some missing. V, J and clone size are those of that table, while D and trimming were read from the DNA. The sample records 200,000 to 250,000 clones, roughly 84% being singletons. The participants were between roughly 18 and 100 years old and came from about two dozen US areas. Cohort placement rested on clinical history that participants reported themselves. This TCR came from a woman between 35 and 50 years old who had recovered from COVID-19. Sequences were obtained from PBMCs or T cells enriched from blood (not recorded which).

The DNA for the CDR3 is TGCGCCAGCAGTGAGTCGTTCGGTTACTCTGGAAACACCATATATTTT. This encodes CASSESFGYSGNTIYF. The chain combines TRBV10-2 with TRBJ1-3; D uncertain. Per germline, CDR1 WSHSY and CDR2 SAAADI. With 0 bases removed from V and 0 bases from J, the gap between germline ends came to 9 bases. CDR3 size: 16 residues.